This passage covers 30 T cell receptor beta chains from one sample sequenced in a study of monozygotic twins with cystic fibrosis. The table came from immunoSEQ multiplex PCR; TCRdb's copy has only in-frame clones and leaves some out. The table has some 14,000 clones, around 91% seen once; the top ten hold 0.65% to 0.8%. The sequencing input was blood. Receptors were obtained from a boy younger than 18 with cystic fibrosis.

CDR3 nucleotides: TGCAGCTCCCGCCGTGACAGGGGGCGGGAGGCAGATACGCAGTATTTT. Encoded protein: CSSRRDRGREADTQYF. The chain couples TRBV29-1 to TRBJ2-3; 10 bases are shared with TRBD1. V dropped 8 bases and J dropped 4; count of bases not matched to a gene: 15. CDR1 SQVTM and CDR2 ANQGSEA come from the germline V gene. The CDR3 runs 16 residues.

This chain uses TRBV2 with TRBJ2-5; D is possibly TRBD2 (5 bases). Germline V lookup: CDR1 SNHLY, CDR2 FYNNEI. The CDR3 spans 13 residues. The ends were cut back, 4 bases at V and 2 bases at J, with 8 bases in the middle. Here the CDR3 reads CASSGGRQETQYF. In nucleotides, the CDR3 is TGTGCCAGCAGTGGCGGGCGACAAGAGACCCAGTACTTC.

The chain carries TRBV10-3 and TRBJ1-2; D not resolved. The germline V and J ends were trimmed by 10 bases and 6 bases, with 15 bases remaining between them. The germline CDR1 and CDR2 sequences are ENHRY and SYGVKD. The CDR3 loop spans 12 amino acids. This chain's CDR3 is CARYTPEDGYTF. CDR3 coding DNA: TGTGCCAGGTACACCCCTGAGGATGGCTACACCTTC.

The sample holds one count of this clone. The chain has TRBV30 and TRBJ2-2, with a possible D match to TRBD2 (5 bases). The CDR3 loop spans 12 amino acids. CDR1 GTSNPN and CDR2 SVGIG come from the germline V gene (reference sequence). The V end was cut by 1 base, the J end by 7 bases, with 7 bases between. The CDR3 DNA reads TGTGCCTGGAGTGGAGGGTTCGGGGAGCTGTTTTTT. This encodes CAWSGGFGELFF.

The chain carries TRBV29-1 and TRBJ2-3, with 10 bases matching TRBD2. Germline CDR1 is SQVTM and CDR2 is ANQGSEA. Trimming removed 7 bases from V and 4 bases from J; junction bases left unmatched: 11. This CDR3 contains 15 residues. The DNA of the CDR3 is TGCAGCGCTTCACTAGCGGGGAGGGTATCAGATACGCAGTATTTT. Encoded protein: CSASLAGRVSDTQYF.

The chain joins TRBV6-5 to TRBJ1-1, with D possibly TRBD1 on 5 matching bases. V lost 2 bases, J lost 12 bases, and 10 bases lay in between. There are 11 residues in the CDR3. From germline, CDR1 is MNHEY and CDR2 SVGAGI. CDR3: CASSYQGVTFF. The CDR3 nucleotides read TGTGCCAGCAGTTACCAGGGTGTGACTTTCTTT.

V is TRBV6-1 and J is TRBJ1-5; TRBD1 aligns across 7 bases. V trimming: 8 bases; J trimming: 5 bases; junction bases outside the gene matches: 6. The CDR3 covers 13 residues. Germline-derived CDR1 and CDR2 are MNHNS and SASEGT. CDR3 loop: CASGDSPYQPQHF. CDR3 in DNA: TGTGCCAGCGGGGACAGCCCTTATCAGCCCCAGCATTTT.

The CDR3 is CACGRGYEQYF. DNA of the CDR3: TGTGCCTGTGGCCGGGGGTACGAGCAGTACTTC. This chain links TRBV30 with TRBJ2-7; maybe TRBD2 (6 bases). The CDR3 length is 11 residues. Trimming removed 6 bases at V and 4 bases at J, with 10 bases between. CDR1 and CDR2 from the germline V gene are GTSNPN and SVGIG (reference sequence).

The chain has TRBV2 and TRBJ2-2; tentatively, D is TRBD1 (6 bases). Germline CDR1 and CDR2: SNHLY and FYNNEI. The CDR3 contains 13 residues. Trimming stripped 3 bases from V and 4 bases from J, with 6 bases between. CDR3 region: CASSDRGTGELFF. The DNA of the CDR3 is TGTGCCAGCAGTGACAGGGGCACCGGGGAGCTGTTTTTT.

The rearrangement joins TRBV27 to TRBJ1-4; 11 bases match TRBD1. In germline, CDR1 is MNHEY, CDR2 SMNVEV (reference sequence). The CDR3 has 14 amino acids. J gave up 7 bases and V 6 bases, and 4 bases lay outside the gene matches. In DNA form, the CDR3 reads TGTGCCAGCAGGAGGACAGGGGGCCGTGAAAAACTGTTTTTT. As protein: CASRRTGGREKLFF.

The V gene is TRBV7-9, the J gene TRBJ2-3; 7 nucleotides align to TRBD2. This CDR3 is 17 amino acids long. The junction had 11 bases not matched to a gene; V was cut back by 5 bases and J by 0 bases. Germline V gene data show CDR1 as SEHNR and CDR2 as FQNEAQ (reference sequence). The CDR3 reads CASSRTAGVGSTDTQYF. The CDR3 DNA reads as TGTGCCAGCAGCAGAACTGCGGGGGTCGGTAGCACAGATACGCAGTATTTT.

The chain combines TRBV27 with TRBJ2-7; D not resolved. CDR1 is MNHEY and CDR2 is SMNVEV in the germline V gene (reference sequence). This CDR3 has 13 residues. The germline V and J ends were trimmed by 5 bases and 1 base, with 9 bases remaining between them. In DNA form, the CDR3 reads TGTGCCAGCAGTCCGCGTGGATCCTACGAGCAGTACTTC. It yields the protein CASSPRGSYEQYF.

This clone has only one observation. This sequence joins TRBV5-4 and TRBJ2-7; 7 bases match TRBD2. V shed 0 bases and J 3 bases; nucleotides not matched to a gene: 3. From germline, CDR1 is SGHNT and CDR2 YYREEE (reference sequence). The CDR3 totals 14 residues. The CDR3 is CASSLDSGHYEQYF. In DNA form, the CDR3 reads TGTGCCAGCAGCTTGGATAGCGGGCACTACGAGCAGTACTTC.

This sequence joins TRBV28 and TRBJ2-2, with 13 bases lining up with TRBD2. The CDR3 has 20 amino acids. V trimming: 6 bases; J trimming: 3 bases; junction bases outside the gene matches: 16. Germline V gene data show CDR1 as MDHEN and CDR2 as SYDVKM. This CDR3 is CASRTQWTSGGPRYTGELFF. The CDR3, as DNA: TGTGCCAGCAGAACCCAATGGACTAGCGGGGGCCCGAGGTACACCGGGGAGCTGTTTTTT.

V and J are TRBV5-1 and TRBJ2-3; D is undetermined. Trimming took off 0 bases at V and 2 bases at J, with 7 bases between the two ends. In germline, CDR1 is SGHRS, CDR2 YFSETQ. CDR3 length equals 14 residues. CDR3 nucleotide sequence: TGCGCCAGCAGCTTGGTAGAATACACAGATACGCAGTATTTT. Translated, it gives CASSLVEYTDTQYF.

The DNA of the CDR3 is TGTGCCAGCAGTGAGACAGCAACTAATGAAAAACTGTTTTTT. Translation gives CASSETATNEKLFF. The chain carries TRBV6-1 and TRBJ1-4; D is possibly TRBD1 (5 bases). Germline assignment: CDR1 MNHNS and CDR2 SASEGT. Between the trimmed V and J ends, which lost 3 bases and 0 bases, there was a span of 5 bases. The CDR3 sequence is 14 residues long.

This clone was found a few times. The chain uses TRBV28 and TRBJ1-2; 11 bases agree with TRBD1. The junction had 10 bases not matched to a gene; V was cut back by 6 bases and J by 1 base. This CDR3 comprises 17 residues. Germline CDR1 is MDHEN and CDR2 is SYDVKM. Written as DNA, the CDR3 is TGTGCCAGCAGCGATGGACAGGGGGCAAGGAGTAACTATGGCTACACCTTC. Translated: CASSDGQGARSNYGYTF.

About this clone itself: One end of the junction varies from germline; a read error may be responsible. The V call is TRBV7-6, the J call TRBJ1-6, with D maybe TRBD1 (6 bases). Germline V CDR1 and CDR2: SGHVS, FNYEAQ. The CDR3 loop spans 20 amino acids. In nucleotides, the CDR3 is TGTGCCAGCAGCTCAAAACCACCAGGGGCCCAGCACTCCCATAATTCACCCCTCCACTTT. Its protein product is CASSSKPPGAQHSHNSPLHF.

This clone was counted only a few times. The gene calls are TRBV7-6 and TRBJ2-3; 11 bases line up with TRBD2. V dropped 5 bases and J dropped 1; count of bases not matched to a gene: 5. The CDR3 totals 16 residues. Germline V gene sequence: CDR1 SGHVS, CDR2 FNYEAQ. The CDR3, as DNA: TGTGCCAGCAGCCGCCAACTAGCGGGGGGCACAGATACGCAGTATTTT. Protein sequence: CASSRQLAGGTDTQYF.

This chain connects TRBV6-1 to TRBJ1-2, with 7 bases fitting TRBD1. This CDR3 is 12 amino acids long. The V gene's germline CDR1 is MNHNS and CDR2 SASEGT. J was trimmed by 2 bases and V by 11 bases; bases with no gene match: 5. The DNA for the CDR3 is TGTGCCGTCTCGACAGGGAACTATGGCTACACCTTC. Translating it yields CAVSTGNYGYTF.

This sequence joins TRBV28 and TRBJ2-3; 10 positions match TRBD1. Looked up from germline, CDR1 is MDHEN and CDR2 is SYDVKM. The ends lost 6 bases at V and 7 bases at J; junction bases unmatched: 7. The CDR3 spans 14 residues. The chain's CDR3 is CASRATDRGHTQYF. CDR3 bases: TGTGCCAGCAGGGCGACAGACAGGGGGCATACGCAGTATTTT.

CDR3 residues: CASSFGQAYEQYF. The CDR3 nucleotides read TGTGCCAGTAGTTTTGGACAGGCCTACGAGCAGTACTTC. This chain uses TRBV19 with TRBJ2-7; 7 bases agree with TRBD1. V dropped 5 bases and J dropped 2; count of bases not matched to a gene: 3. In germline, CDR1 is LNHDA, CDR2 SQIVND (reference sequence). The CDR3 totals 13 residues.

The CDR3 coding sequence is TGTGCCAGCAGGGGGACAGGGCGCGGCTACACCTTC. This translates into CASRGTGRGYTF. The V and J genes are TRBV6-5 and TRBJ1-2, with 9 positions matching TRBD1. This CDR3 contains 12 residues. CDR1 and CDR2 (germline): MNHEY, SVGAGI. After removal of 6 bases from V and 8 bases from J, the junction contained 4 bases not matched to a gene.

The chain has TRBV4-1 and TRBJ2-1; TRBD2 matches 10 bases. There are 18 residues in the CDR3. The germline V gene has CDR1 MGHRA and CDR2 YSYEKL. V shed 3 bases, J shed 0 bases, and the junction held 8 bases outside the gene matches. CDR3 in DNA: TGCGCCAGCAGCCAGTCCGGACTAGCGGCCATCTCCTACAATGAGCAGTTCTTC. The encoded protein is CASSQSGLAAISYNEQFF.

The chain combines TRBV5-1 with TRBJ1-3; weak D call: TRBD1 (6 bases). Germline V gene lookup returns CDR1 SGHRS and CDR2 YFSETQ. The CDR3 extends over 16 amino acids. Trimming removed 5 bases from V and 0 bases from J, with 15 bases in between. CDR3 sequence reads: CASRPAGAISGNTIYF. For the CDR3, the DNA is TGCGCCAGCAGGCCTGCGGGGGCCATCTCTGGAAACACCATATATTTT.

CDR3 bases: TGTGCCTGGAGACTCCCGGGACACTACACCTTC. It encodes CAWRLPGHYTF. The chain carries TRBV30 and TRBJ1-2; a weak D match, TRBD1 (6 bases). Trimming cost V 3 bases and J 10 bases, with 12 bases left between them. This CDR3 is 11 amino acids long. In germline, CDR1 is GTSNPN, CDR2 SVGIG (reference sequence).

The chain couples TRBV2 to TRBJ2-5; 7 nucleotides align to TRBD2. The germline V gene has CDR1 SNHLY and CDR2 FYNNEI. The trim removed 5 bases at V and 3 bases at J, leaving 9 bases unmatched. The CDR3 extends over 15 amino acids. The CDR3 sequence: CASSLQGGKEETQYF. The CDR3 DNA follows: TGTGCCAGCAGTCTTCAGGGAGGGAAAGAAGAGACCCAGTACTTC.

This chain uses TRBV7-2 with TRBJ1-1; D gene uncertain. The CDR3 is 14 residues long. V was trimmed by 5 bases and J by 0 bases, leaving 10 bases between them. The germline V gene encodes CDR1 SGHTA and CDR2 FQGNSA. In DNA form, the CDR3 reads TGTGCCAGCAGCCCCTCGGCGATGAACACTGAAGCTTTCTTT. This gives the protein CASSPSAMNTEAFF.

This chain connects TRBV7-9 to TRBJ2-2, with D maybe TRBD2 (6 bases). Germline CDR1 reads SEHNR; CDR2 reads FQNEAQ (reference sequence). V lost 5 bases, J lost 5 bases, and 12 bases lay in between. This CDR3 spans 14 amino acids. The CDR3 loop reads CASSVNGGTGELFF. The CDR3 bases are TGTGCCAGCAGCGTTAACGGGGGAACCGGGGAGCTGTTTTTT. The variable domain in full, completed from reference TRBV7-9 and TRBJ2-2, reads DTGVSQNPRHKITKRGQNVTFRCDPISEHNRLYWYRQTLGQGPEFLTYFQNEAQLEKSRLLSDRFSAERPKGSFSTLEIQRTEQGDSAMYLCASSVNGGTGELFFGEGSRLTVL.

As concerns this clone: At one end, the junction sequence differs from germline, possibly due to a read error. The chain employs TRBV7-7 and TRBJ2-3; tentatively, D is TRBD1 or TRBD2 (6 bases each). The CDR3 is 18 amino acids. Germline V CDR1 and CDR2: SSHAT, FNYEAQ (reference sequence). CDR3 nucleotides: TGTGCTAGCAGCTTAGGTCCGGGGGCGGTCACCGTCACAGATACGCAGTATTTT. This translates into CASSLGPGAVTVTDTQYF.